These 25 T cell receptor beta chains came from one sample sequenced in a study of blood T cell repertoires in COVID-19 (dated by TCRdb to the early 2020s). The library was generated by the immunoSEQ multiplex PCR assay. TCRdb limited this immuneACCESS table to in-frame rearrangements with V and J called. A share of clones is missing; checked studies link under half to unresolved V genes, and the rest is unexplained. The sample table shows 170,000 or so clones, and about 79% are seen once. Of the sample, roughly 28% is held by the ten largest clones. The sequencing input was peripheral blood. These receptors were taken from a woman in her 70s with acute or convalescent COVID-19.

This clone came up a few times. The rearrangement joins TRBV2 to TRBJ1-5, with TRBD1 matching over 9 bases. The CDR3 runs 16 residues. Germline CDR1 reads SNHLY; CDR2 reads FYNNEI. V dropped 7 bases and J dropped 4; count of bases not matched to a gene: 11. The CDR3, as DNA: TGTGCCAGCACCGTGTGGACAGGGGATCTTAATCAGCCCCAGCATTTT. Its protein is CASTVWTGDLNQPQHF. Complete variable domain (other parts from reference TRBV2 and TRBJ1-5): EPEVTQTPSHQVTQMGQEVILRCVPISNHLYFYWYRQILGQKVEFLVSFYNNEISEKSEIFDDQFSVERPDGSNFTLKIRSTKLEDSAMYFCASTVWTGDLNQPQHFGDGTRLSIL.

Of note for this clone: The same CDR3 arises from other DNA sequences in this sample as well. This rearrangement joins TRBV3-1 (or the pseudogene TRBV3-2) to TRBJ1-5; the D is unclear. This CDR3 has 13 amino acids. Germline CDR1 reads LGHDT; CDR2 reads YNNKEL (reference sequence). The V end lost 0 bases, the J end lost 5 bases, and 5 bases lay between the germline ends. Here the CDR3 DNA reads TGTGCCAGCAGCCAAGACAGGTATCAGCCCCAGCATTTT. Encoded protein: CASSQDRYQPQHF.

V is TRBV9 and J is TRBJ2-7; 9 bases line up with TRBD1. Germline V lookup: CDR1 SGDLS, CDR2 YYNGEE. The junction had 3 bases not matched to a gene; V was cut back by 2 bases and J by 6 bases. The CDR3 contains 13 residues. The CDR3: CASSVDRGGEQYF. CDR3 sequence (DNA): TGTGCCAGCAGCGTGGACAGGGGAGGCGAGCAGTACTTC. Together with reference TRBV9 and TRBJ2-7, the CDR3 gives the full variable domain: DSGVTQTPKHLITATGQRVTLRCSPRSGDLSVYWYQQSLDQGLQFLIQYYNGEERAKGNILERFSAQQFPDLHSELNLSSLELGDSALYFCASSVDRGGEQYFGPGTRLTVT.

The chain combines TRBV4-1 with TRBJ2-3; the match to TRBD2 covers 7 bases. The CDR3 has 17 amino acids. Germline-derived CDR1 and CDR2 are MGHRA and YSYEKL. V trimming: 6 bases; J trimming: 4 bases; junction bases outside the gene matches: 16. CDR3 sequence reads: CASRPYLGAGRADTQYF. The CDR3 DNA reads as TGCGCCAGCAGACCCTACCTAGGGGCAGGGAGGGCAGATACGCAGTATTTT.

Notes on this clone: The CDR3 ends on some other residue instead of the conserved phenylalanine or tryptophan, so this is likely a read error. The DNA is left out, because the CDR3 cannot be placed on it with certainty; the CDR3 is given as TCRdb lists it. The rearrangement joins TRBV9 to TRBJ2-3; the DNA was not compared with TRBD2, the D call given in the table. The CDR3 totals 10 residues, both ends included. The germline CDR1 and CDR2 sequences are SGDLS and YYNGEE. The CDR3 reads CASSPSLKFS.

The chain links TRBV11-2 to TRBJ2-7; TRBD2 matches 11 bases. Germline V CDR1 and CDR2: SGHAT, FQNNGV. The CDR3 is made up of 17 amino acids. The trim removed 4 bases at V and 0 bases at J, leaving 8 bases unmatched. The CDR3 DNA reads TGTGCCAGCAGCTCGCAAATAACTAGCGGGAGCTCCTACGAGCAGTACTTC. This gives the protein CASSSQITSGSSYEQYF.

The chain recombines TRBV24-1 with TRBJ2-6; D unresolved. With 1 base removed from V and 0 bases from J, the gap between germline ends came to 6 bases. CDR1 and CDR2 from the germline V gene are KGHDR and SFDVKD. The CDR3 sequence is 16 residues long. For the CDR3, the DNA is TGTGCCACCAGTGATTTTGGTAGCTCTGGGGCCAACGTCCTGACTTTC. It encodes CATSDFGSSGANVLTF.

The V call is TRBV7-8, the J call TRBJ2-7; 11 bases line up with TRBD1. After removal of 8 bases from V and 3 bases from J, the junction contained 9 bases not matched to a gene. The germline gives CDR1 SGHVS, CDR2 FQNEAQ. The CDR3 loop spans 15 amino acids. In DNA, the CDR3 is TGTGCCAGCGGGGCCAGGACAGGGGGCGACTACGAGCAGTACTTC. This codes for CASGARTGGDYEQYF. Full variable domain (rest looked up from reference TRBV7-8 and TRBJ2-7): GAGVSQSPRYKVAKRGQDVALRCDPISGHVSLFWYQQALGQGPEFLTYFQNEAQLDKSGLPSDRFFAERPEGSVSTLKIQRTQQEDSAVYLCASGARTGGDYEQYFGPGTRLTVT.

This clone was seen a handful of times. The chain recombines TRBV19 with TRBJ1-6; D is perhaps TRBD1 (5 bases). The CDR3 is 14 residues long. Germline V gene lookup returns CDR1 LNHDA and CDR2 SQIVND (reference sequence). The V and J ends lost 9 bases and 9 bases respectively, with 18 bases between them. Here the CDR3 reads CASSSGAGGSPLHF. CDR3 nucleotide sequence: TGTGCCAGCTCCAGTGGGGCGGGAGGTTCACCCCTCCACTTT.

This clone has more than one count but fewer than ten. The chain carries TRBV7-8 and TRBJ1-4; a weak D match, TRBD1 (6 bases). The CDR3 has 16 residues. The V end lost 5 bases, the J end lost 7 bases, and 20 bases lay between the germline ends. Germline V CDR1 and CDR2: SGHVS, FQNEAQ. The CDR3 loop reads CASSRTPQGFGEKLFF. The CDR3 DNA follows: TGTGCCAGCAGCCGTACTCCACAGGGATTCGGTGAAAAACTGTTTTTT.

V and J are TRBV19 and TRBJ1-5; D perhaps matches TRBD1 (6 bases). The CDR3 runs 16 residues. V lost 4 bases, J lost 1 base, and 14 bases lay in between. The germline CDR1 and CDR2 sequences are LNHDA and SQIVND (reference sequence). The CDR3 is CASSKTQGKSNQPQHF. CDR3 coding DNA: TGTGCCAGTAGTAAAACTCAGGGGAAGAGCAATCAGCCCCAGCATTTT.

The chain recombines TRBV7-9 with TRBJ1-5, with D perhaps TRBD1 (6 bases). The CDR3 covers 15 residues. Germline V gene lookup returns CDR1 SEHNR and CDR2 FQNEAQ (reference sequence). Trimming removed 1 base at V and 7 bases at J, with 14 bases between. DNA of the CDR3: TGTGCCAGCAGCTTAGACGGGGAGGGGGGACAGCCCCAGCATTTT. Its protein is CASSLDGEGGQPQHF.

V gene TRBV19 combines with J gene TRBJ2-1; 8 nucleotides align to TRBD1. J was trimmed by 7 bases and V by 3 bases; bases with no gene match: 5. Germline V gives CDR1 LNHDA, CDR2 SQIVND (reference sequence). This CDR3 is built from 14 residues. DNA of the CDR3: TGTGCCAGTAGTATGTCAGGGGGCAAGAATGAGCAGTTCTTC. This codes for CASSMSGGKNEQFF.

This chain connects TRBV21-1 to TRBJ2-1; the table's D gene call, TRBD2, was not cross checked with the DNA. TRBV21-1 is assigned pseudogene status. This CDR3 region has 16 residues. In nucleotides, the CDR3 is TGTGCCAGCCGACGTGGAGCGGGAGGAAATGTAACTGAGCAGTTCTTC. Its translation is CASRRGAGGNVTEQFF.

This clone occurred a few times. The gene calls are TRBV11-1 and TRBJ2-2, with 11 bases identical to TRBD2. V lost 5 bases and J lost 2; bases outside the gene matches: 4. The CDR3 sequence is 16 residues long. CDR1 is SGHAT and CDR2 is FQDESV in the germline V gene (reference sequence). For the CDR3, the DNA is TGTGCCAGCAGCAAGACTAGCGGGGTAAACACCGGGGAGCTGTTTTTT. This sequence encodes CASSKTSGVNTGELFF.

The CDR3 reads CASSLRTGVPYEQYF. The CDR3, as DNA: TGTGCCAGCAGCCTAAGGACAGGGGTCCCCTACGAGCAGTACTTC. J is TRBJ2-7 and V is TRBV7-2; 9 bases align to TRBD1. Germline CDR1 SGHTA, CDR2 FQGNSA. The CDR3 has 15 amino acids. The ends lost 5 bases at V and 2 bases at J; junction bases unmatched: 7.

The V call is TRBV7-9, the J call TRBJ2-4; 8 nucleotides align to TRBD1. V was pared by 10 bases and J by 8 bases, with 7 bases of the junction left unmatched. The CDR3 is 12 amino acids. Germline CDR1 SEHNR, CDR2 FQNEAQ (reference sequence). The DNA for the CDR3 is TGTGCCATCTATCAGGGGGCGGACATTCAGTACTTC. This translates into CAIYQGADIQYF. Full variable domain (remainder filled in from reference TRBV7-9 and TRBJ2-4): DTGVSQNPRHKITKRGQNVTFRCDPISEHNRLYWYRQTLGQGPEFLTYFQNEAQLEKSRLLSDRFSAERPKGSFSTLEIQRTEQGDSAMYLCAIYQGADIQYFGAGTRLSVL.

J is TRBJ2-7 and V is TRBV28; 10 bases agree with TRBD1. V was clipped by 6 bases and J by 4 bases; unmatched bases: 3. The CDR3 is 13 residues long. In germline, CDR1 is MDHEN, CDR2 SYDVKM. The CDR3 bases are TGTGCCAGCAGGCGGACAGGGGGGTACGAGCAGTACTTC. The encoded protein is CASRRTGGYEQYF. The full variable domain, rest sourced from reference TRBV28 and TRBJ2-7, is DVKVTQSSRYLVKRTGEKVFLECVQDMDHENMFWYRQDPGLGLRLIYFSYDVKMKEKGDIPEGYSVSREKKERFSLILESASTNQTSMYLCASRRTGGYEQYFGPGTRLTVT.

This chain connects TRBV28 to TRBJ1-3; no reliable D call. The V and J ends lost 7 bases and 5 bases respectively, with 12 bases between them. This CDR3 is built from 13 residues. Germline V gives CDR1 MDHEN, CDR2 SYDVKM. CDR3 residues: CASNSRPRNTIYF. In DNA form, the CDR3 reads TGTGCCAGCAATAGCCGCCCCCGAAACACCATATATTTT.

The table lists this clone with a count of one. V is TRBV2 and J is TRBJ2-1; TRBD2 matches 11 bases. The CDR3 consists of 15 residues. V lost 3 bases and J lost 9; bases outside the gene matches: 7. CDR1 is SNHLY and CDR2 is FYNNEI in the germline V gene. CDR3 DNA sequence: TGTGCCAGCAGTGAGCTAGCGGGAGGTACGTCTGAGCAGTTCTTC. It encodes CASSELAGGTSEQFF. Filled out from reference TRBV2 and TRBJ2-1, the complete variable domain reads EPEVTQTPSHQVTQMGQEVILRCVPISNHLYFYWYRQILGQKVEFLVSFYNNEISEKSEIFDDQFSVERPDGSNFTLKIRSTKLEDSAMYFCASSELAGGTSEQFFGPGTRLTVL.

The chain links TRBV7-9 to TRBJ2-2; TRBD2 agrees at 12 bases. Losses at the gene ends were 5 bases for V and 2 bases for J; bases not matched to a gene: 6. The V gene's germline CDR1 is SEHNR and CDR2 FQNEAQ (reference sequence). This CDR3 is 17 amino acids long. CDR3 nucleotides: TGTGCCAGCAGCCCTACTAGCGGGAGGCCTAACACCGGGGAGCTGTTTTTT. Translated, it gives CASSPTSGRPNTGELFF.

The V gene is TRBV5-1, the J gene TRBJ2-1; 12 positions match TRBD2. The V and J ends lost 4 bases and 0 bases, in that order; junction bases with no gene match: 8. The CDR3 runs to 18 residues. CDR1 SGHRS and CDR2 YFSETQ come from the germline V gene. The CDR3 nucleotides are TGCGCCAGCAGCCCCGCGACTAGCGGGAGAAGCTCCTACAATGAGCAGTTCTTC. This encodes CASSPATSGRSSYNEQFF.

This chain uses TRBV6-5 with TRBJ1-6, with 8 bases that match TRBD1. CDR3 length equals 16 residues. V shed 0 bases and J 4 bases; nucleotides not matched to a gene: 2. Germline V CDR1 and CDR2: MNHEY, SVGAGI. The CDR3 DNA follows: TGTGCCAGCAGTTACTCTGACAGGGGATATAATTCACCCCTCCACTTT. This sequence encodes CASSYSDRGYNSPLHF.

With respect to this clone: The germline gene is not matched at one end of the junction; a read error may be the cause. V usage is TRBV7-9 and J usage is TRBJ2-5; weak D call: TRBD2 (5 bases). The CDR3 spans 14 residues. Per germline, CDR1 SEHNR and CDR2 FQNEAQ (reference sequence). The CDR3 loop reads CASSLVANQGTQYF. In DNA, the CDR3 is TGTGCCAGCAGCTTAGTAGCGAACCAAGGGACCCAGTACTTC.

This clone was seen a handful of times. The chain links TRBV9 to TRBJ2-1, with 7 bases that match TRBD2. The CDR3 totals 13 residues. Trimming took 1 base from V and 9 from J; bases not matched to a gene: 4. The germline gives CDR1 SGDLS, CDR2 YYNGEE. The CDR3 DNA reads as TGTGCCAGCAGCGTATGGGAGGGGAGTGAGCAGTTCTTC. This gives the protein CASSVWEGSEQFF. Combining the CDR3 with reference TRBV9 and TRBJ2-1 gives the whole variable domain DSGVTQTPKHLITATGQRVTLRCSPRSGDLSVYWYQQSLDQGLQFLIQYYNGEERAKGNILERFSAQQFPDLHSELNLSSLELGDSALYFCASSVWEGSEQFFGPGTRLTVL.